This T cell receptor beta chain was sequenced during a study of T-cell memory formation after mild COVID-19. The CDR3 has 15 amino acids. Trimming shortened V by 1 base and J by 5 bases, and 16 bases separated the two germline ends. CDR1 is GTSNPN and CDR2 is SVGIG in the germline V gene (reference sequence). This clonotype showed up just a few times. TCRdb processed the 5' RACE reads anew with MiXCR; each CDR3 protein has one entry. Among roughly 600,000 distinct CDR3 sequences, roughly 18% were seen once, and the ten largest hold around 12%. Sequencing was performed on PBMCs or a T cell subset sorted from them (not recorded which). The receptor's source is an adult woman who had mild COVID-19 (a few samples of this study predate the infection). Cell type and time point are not known. The chain links TRBV30 to TRBJ2-3; tentatively, D is TRBD1 (6 bases). This CDR3 reads CAWSAQTGWGDTQYF. CDR3 sequence (DNA): TGTGCCTGGAGTGCACAGACAGGATGGGGAGATACGCAGTATTTT.